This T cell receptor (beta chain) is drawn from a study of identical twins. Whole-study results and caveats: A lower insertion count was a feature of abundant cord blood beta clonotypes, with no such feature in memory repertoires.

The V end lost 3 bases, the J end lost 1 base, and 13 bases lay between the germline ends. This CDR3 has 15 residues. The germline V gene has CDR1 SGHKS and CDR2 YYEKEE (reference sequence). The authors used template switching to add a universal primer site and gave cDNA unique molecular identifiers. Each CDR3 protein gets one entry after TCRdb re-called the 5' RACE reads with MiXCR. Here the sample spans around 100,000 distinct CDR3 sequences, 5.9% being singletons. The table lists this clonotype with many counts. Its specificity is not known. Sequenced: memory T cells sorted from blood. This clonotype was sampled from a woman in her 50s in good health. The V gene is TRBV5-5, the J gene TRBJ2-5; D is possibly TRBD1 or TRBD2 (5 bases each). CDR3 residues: CASSWRGASQETQYF. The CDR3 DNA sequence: TGTGCCAGCAGCTGGAGAGGGGCCTCCCAAGAGACCCAGTACTTC.